This T cell receptor (beta chain) came from a study of blood T cell repertoires in COVID-19. Study-level information: Donors in the United States, Italy and Spain gave samples during acute or convalescent COVID-19.

As processed by the authors: Nucleated cell counts were estimated from reference gene primer amplification. Assay: immunoSEQ multiplex PCR; the TCRdb copy retains only in-frame clones and omits some. That table furnishes V, J and clone size, whereas the DNA furnished D and trimming. The sample lists 87,000 or so clones, around 90% occurring once. Specimen: peripheral blood. The sequence derives from a man aged 80 or over with acute or convalescent COVID-19.

CDR3 protein: CASSDRGRSNEQFF. The CDR3, as DNA: TGTGCCAGCAGCGACAGGGGGCGAAGCAATGAGCAGTTCTTC. V is TRBV11-3 and J is TRBJ2-1; the match to TRBD1 covers 10 bases. V was pared by 5 bases and J by 6 bases, with 4 bases of the junction left unmatched. The CDR3 is 14 residues long. Germline V gene sequence: CDR1 SGHNT, CDR2 YENEEA.